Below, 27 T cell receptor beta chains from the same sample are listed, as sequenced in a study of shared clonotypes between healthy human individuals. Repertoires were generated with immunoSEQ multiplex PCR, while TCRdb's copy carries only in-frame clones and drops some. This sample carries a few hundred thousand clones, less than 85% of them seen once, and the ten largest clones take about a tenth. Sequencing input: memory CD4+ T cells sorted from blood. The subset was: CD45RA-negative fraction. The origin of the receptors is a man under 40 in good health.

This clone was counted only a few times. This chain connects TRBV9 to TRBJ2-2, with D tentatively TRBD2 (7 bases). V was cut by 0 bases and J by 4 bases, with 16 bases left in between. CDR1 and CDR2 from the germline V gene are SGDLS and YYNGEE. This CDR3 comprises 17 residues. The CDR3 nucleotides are TGTGCCAGCAGCGTAGCCCCCGGGGGGCAGACCACCGGGGAGCTGTTTTTT. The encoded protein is CASSVAPGGQTTGELFF.

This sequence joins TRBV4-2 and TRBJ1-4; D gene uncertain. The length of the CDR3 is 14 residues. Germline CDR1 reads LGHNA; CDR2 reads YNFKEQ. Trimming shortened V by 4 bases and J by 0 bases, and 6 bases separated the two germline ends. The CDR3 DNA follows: TGTGCCAGCAGCCCAGGAGCAACTAATGAAAAACTGTTTTTT. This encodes CASSPGATNEKLFF.

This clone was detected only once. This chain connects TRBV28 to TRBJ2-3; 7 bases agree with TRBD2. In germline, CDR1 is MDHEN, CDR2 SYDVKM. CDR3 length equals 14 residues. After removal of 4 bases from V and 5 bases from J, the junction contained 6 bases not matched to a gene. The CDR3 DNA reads TGTGCCAGCAGTTCCGAAGCGGGACTAGATACGCAGTATTTT. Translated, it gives CASSSEAGLDTQYF. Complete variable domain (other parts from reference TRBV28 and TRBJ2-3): DVKVTQSSRYLVKRTGEKVFLECVQDMDHENMFWYRQDPGLGLRLIYFSYDVKMKEKGDIPEGYSVSREKKERFSLILESASTNQTSMYLCASSSEAGLDTQYFGPGTRLTVL.

The chain's CDR3 is CASSPRTGGGYTEAFF. CDR3 nucleotide sequence: TGTGCCAGCAGCCCTCGGACAGGGGGAGGGTACACTGAAGCTTTCTTT. The V call is TRBV9, the J call TRBJ1-1; TRBD1 aligns across 10 bases. V was pared by 4 bases and J by 3 bases, with 9 bases of the junction left unmatched. The CDR3 has 16 residues. Germline-derived CDR1 and CDR2 are SGDLS and YYNGEE.

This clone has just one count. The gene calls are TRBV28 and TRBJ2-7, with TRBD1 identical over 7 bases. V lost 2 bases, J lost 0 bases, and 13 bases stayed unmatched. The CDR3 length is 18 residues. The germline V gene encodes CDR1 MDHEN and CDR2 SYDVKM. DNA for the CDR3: TGTGCCAGCAGTTTACCCGGACAGGTCCTACATAGCTCCTACGAGCAGTACTTC. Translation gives CASSLPGQVLHSSYEQYF.

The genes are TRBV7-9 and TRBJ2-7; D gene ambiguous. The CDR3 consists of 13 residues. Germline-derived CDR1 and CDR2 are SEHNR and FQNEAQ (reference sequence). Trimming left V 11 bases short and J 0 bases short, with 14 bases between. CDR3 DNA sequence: TGTGCCGCCGGTGGTGGGAACTCCTACGAGCAGTACTTC. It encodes CAAGGGNSYEQYF.

The CDR3 region is CASSFNREISFSNQPQHF. The CDR3 bases are TGTGCCAGTAGCTTCAACCGAGAGATTTCCTTTAGCAATCAGCCCCAGCATTTT. V gene TRBV19 combines with J gene TRBJ1-5; no firm D call. Germline CDR1 is LNHDA and CDR2 is SQIVND (reference sequence). The CDR3 is 18 amino acids. V shed 6 bases and J shed 0 bases, with 21 bases lying between them.

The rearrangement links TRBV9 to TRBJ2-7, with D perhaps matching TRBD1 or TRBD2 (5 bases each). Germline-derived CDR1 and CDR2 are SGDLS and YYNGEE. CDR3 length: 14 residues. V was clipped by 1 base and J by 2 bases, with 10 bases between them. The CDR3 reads CASSVSGGTYEQYF. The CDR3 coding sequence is TGTGCCAGCAGCGTAAGTGGGGGAACCTACGAGCAGTACTTC.

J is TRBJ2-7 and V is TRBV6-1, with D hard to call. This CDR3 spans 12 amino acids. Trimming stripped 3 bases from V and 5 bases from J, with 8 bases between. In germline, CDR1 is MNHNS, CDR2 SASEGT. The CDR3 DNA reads TGTGCCAGCAGTGAGCCCGAACACGAGCAGTACTTC. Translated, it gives CASSEPEHEQYF.

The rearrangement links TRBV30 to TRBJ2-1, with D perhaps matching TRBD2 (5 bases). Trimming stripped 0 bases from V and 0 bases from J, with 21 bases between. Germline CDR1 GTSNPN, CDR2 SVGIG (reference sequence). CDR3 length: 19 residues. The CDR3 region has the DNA TGTGCCTGGAGTGTACGCGGACTCACAGCGCTGAGCTCCTACAATGAGCAGTTCTTC. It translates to CAWSVRGLTALSSYNEQFF. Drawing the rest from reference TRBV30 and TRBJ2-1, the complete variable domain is SQTIHQWPATLVQPVGSPLSLECTVEGTSNPNLYWYRQAAGRGLQLLFYSVGIGQISSEVPQNLSASRPQDRQFILSSKKLLLSDSGFYLCAWSVRGLTALSSYNEQFFGPGTRLTVL.

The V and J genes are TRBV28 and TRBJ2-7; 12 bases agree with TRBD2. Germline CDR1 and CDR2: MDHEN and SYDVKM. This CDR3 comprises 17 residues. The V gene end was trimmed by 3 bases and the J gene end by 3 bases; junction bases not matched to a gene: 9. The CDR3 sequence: CASSFNPRTSGNYEQYF. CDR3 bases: TGTGCCAGCAGTTTTAACCCCCGGACTAGCGGGAACTACGAGCAGTACTTC.

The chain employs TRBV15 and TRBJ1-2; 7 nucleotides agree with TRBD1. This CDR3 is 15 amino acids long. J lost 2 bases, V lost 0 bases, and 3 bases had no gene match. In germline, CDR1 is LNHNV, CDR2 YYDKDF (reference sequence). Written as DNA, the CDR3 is TGTGCCACCAGCAGAGACCCGACAGGGAACTATGGCTACACCTTC. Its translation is CATSRDPTGNYGYTF.

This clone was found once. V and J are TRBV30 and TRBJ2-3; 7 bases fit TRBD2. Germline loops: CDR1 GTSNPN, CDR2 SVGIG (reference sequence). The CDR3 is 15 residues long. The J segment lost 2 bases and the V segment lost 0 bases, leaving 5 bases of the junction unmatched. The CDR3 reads CAWSVDGGYTDTQYF. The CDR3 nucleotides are TGTGCCTGGAGTGTGGACGGGGGGTACACAGATACGCAGTATTTT.

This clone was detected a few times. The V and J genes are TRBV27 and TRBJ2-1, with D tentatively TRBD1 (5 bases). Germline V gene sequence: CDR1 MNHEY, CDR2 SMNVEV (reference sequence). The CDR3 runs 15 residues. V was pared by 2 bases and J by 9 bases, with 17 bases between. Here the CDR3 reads CASSLRSTASSEQFF. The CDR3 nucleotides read TGTGCCAGCAGTTTAAGGTCGACAGCGTCCAGTGAGCAGTTCTTC.

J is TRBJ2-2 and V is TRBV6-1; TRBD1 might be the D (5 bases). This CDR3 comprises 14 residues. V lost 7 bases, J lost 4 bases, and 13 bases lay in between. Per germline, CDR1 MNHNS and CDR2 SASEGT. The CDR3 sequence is CASNRQIGTGELFF. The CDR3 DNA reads TGTGCCAGCAATAGACAGATCGGCACCGGGGAGCTGTTTTTT.

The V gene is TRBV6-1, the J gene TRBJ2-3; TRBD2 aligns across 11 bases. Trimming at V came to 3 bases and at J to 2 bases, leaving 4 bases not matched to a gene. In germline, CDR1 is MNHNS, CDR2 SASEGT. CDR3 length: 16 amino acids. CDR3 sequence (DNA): TGTGCCAGCAGTGATCCTAGCGGGGGGCCCACAGATACGCAGTATTTT. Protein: CASSDPSGGPTDTQYF.

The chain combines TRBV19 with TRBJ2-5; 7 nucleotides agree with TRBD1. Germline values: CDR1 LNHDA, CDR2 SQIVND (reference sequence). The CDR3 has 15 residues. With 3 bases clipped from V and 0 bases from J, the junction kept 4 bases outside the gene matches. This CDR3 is CASSIQQGYQETQYF. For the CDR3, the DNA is TGTGCCAGTAGTATCCAACAGGGGTACCAAGAGACCCAGTACTTC.

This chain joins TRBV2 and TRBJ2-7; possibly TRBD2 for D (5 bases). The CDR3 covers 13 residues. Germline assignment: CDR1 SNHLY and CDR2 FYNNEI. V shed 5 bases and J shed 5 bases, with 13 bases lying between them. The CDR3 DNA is TGTGCCAGCAGTTTAGCGCTAGCCGACGAGCAGTACTTC. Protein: CASSLALADEQYF.

Written as DNA, the CDR3 is TGCGCCAGCAGCCCCATCAACGACTACGAGCAGTACTTC. Translating it yields CASSPINDYEQYF. The V call is TRBV4-1, the J call TRBJ2-7; no clear D. CDR1 and CDR2 from the germline V gene are MGHRA and YSYEKL. The CDR3 covers 13 residues. V lost 4 bases and J lost 3, with 10 bases in between.

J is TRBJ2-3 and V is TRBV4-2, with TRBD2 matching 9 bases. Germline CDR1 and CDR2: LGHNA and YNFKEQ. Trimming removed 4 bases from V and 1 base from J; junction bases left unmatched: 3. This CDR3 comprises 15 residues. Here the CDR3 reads CASSPIAGGTDTQYF. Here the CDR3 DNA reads TGTGCCAGCAGCCCGATAGCGGGAGGCACAGATACGCAGTATTTT.

CDR3 DNA sequence: TGCGCCAGTTCTACAGGGGACGTAGGGGAGCTGTTTTTT. The encoded protein is CASSTGDVGELFF. The chain recombines TRBV10-1 with TRBJ2-2, with 7 bases that match TRBD1. Germline CDR1 is WNHNN and CDR2 is SYGVQD (reference sequence). This CDR3 has 13 amino acids. J was trimmed by 8 bases and V by 9 bases; bases with no gene match: 9.

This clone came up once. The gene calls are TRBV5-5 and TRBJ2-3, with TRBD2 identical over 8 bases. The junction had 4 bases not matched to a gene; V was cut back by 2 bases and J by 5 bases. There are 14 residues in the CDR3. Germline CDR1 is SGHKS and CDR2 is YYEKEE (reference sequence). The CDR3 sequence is CASSLAGAKDTQYF. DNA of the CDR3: TGTGCCAGCAGCTTAGCGGGAGCCAAAGATACGCAGTATTTT.

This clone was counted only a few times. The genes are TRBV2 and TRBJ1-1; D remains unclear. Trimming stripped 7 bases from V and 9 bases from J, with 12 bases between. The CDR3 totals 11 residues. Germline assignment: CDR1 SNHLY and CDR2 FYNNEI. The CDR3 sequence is CASTLGQQAFF. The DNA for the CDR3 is TGTGCCAGCACCCTAGGGCAGCAAGCTTTCTTT.

The CDR3 sequence: CASSLGQPGSGSGNTIYF. The CDR3 nucleotides read TGTGCCAGCAGCTTAGGACAGCCCGGAAGCGGATCTGGAAACACCATATATTTT. This rearrangement joins TRBV7-2 to TRBJ1-3; maybe TRBD1 (5 bases). CDR3 size: 18 residues. The germline V gene encodes CDR1 SGHTA and CDR2 FQGNSA. V lost 1 base, J lost 1 base, and 17 bases lay in between. Supplemented by reference TRBV7-2 and TRBJ1-3, the full variable domain reads GAGVSQSPSNKVTEKGKDVELRCDPISGHTALYWYRQSLGQGLEFLIYFQGNSAPDKSGLPSDRFSAERTGGSVSTLTIQRTQQEDSAVYLCASSLGQPGSGSGNTIYFGEGSWLTVV.

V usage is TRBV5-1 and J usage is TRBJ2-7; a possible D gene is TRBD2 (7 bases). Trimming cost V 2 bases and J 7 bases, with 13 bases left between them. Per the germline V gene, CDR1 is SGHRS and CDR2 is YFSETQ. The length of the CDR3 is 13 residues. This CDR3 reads CASSLGEGGEQYF. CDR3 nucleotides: TGCGCCAGCAGCTTAGGGGAGGGGGGGGAGCAGTACTTC.

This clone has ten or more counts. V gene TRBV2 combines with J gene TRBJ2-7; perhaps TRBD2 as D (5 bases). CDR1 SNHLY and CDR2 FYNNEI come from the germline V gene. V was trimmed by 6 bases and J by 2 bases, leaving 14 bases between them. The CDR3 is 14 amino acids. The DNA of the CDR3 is TGTGCCAGCAGGCCAGCCGGGGTACCCTACGAGCAGTACTTC. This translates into CASRPAGVPYEQYF. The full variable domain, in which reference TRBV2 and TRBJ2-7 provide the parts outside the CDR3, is EPEVTQTPSHQVTQMGQEVILRCVPISNHLYFYWYRQILGQKVEFLVSFYNNEISEKSEIFDDQFSVERPDGSNFTLKIRSTKLEDSAMYFCASRPAGVPYEQYFGPGTRLTVT.

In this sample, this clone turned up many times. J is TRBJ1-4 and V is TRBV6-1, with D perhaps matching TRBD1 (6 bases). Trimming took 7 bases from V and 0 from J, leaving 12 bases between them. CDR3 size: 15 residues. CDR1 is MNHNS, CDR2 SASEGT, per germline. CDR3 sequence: CASKNNRATNEKLFF. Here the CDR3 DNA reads TGTGCCAGCAAAAACAACAGGGCAACTAATGAAAAACTGTTTTTT.